This record concerns one T cell receptor (beta chain) sequence. The antigen remains undetermined. The CDR3 loop spans 15 amino acids. Trimming cost V 4 bases and J 4 bases; bases outside gene matches: 8. The germline V gene has CDR1 SGHNT and CDR2 YYREEE (reference sequence). Assays captured approximately 100,000 TCR templates per sample. Clones were sequenced by immunoSEQ multiplex PCR, and TCRdb holds only the in-frame ones, with some missing. The sample carries 80,000 to 130,000 clones, 92% recorded once. The record originates from a study of siplizumab effects on memory and regulatory T cells. Study-wide results and caveats: A naive or memory phenotype could not be assigned to roughly 75-97% of the proliferating CD4+ or CD8+ clones. Memory T cells appeared less diverse than naive cells, which seemed to contribute substantially to alloresponse. Suppressive capability of dividing Tregs from siplizumab cultures went unverified.

The receptor was isolated from a human donor in good health. Sequencing was done on a sample of Tregs sorted from blood. V and J are TRBV5-4 and TRBJ2-1, with 7 bases lining up with TRBD2. CDR3: CASSPRTRSYNEQFF. The CDR3 nucleotides read TGTGCCAGCAGCCCCCGGACTAGGAGTTACAATGAGCAGTTCTTC.